The 30 T cell receptor beta chains in this list originate from one sample, sequenced in a study of blood T cells in healthy people across ages. A second PCR, run for about 6 to 11 cycles, used a sample-barcoded 5' primer plus a J-beta primer mix. TCRdb called the 5' RACE reads again in MiXCR, with one record for every CDR3 protein. The table lists hundreds of thousands of distinct CDR3 sequences, over 20% of them singletons. The sequencing input was blood. Source of these receptors: a man aged 65 to 85 in good health.

This clonotype was picked up a small number of times. The chain employs TRBV11-3 and TRBJ2-5, with 8 nucleotides matching TRBD2. The end of the DNA fits TRBJ2-1 better, so the J call may be wrong. The V gene's germline CDR1 is SGHNT and CDR2 YENEEA. There are 16 residues in the CDR3. The CDR3 DNA sequence: TGTGCCAGCAGCTTAGAATCGGGACTAGGTGGAAATGAGCAGTTCTTC. As protein: CASSLESGLGGNEQFF.

This clonotype was counted a few times. The CDR3 loop is CASSLTRVGTDTQYF. In nucleotides, the CDR3 is TGTGCCAGCAGCTTGACTAGAGTGGGCACAGATACGCAGTATTTT. V and J are TRBV7-2 and TRBJ2-3; possible D gene TRBD2, 6 bases. Trimming took off 3 bases at V and 1 base at J, with 11 bases between the two ends. The CDR3 is made up of 15 amino acids. Germline V CDR1 and CDR2: SGHTA, FQGNSA.

The chain is built from TRBV21-1 and TRBJ1-1; TRBD1 is the table's D call and was not checked against the DNA. TRBV21-1 is a listed pseudogene. This CDR3 has 13 amino acids. This CDR3 is CASPGFLNTEAFF. Written as DNA, the CDR3 is TGTGCCAGTCCCGGCTTTTTGAACACTGAAGCTTTCTTT.

This chain joins TRBV18 and TRBJ2-5, with D perhaps matching TRBD2 (6 bases). The CDR3 loop spans 14 amino acids. CDR1 is KGHSH and CDR2 is LQKENI in the germline V gene. V was trimmed by 7 bases and J by 4 bases, leaving 16 bases between them. For the CDR3, the DNA is TGTGCCAGCTGGGGAACAGAGGGAGGAGAGACCCAGTACTTC. Translating it yields CASWGTEGGETQYF.

Ten or more counts support this clonotype. The CDR3 DNA sequence: TGTGCCAGCAGTTCTACCTCGGGATCCCTAGCCAAAAACATTCAGTACTTC. This codes for CASSSTSGSLAKNIQYF. The chain is built from TRBV7-9 and TRBJ2-4; possibly TRBD2 for D (5 bases). CDR3 length: 17 amino acids. Looked up from germline, CDR1 is SEHNR and CDR2 is FQNEAQ (reference sequence). V lost 6 bases and J lost 0, with 18 bases in between.

The V gene is TRBV20-1, the J gene TRBJ2-1; 11 positions match TRBD2. Germline V gene lookup returns CDR1 DFQATT and CDR2 SNEGSKA (reference sequence). The V segment lost 1 base and the J segment 9 bases; nucleotides outside the gene matches: 5. The CDR3 is made up of 14 amino acids. This chain's CDR3 is CSARVTSGVSEQFF. The CDR3 DNA sequence: TGCAGTGCTAGAGTGACTAGCGGGGTATCTGAGCAGTTCTTC.

This clonotype occurred a few times. The chain combines TRBV7-2 with TRBJ2-3, with unresolved D. The germline CDR1 and CDR2 sequences are SGHTA and FQGNSA. The CDR3 has 13 residues. V was pared by 4 bases and J by 2 bases, with 7 bases between. As DNA, the CDR3 is TGTGCCAGCAGCTCGAGCCACACAGATACGCAGTATTTT. It specifies CASSSSHTDTQYF.

This clonotype was observed a few times. The chain uses TRBV12-3 or TRBV12-4 and TRBJ1-6; D unresolved. Between the trimmed V and J ends, which lost 3 bases and 7 bases, there was a span of 10 bases. This CDR3 spans 14 amino acids. The CDR3 DNA is TGTGCCAGCAGTTTTGGTTTGCTGAATTCACCCCTCCACTTT. This gives the protein CASSFGLLNSPLHF.

The rearrangement uses TRBV15 and TRBJ1-2; a possible D gene is TRBD1 (5 bases). Germline V gene data show CDR1 as LNHNV and CDR2 as YYDKDF (reference sequence). The V and J ends lost 4 bases and 4 bases respectively, with 10 bases between them. CDR3 size: 13 residues. CDR3 amino acids: CATSIGDSYGYTF. CDR3 coding DNA: TGTGCCACCAGCATAGGCGACAGCTATGGCTACACCTTC.

The rearrangement joins TRBV7-2 to TRBJ1-2; D is possibly TRBD1 (6 bases). Trimming shortened V by 5 bases and J by 6 bases, and 13 bases separated the two germline ends. CDR1 and CDR2 from the germline V gene are SGHTA and FQGNSA. This CDR3 region has 13 residues. The CDR3 DNA reads as TGTGCCAGCAGCCTAAGACAGGACAATGGCTACACCTTC. Translation: CASSLRQDNGYTF.

A word on this clonotype: One end of the junction fails to match germline, which may point to a read error. The gene calls are TRBV11-3 and TRBJ2-6; tentatively, D is TRBD1 (6 bases). Germline V CDR1 and CDR2: SGHNT, YENEEA. The CDR3 runs 17 residues. CDR3 DNA sequence: TGTGCCAGCAGCTTTAGACAGGTGCTCTCTGGGGTCAACGTCCTGACTTTC. Protein: CASSFRQVLSGVNVLTF. The variable domain in full, with the rest retrieved from reference TRBV11-3 and TRBJ2-6, is EAGVVQSPRYKIIEKKQPVAFWCNPISGHNTLYWYLQNLGQGPELLIRYENEEAVDDSQLPKDRFSAERLKGVDSTLKIQPAELGDSAVYLCASSFRQVLSGVNVLTFGAGSRLTVL.

With respect to this clonotype: A read error may be the cause here, since a much bigger clone is one base away. The chain recombines TRBV6-2 or TRBV6-3 with TRBJ2-1, with D possibly being TRBD2 (5 bases). The better agreement between TRBJ2-7 and the DNA end casts doubt on the J call. Germline-derived CDR1 and CDR2 are MNHEY and SVGEGT. This CDR3 is built from 13 residues. The CDR3 region has the DNA TGTGCCAGCAGTTTCAAACGGGGTTACGAGCAGTACGTC. Translated, it gives CASSFKRGYEQYV.

The chain employs TRBV5-1 and TRBJ2-1; TRBD1 aligns across 8 bases. Germline lookup yields CDR1 SGHRS and CDR2 YFSETQ. The CDR3 consists of 15 residues. V was clipped by 5 bases and J by 6 bases; unmatched bases: 10. As DNA, the CDR3 is TGCGCCAGCAGGCAACCGGGACAGGTCCTCAATGAGCAGTTCTTC. This encodes CASRQPGQVLNEQFF.

This clonotype was recorded at least ten times. This chain connects TRBV6-5 to TRBJ2-7, with D tentatively TRBD2 (5 bases). V was shortened by 5 bases and J by 0 bases, with 8 bases between the two germline ends. CDR1 MNHEY and CDR2 SVGAGI come from the germline V gene. CDR3 length: 13 amino acids. The CDR3 nucleotides read TGTGCCAGCAGTCGTCGGGACTCCTACGAGCAGTACGTC. Translation: CASSRRDSYEQYV.

The chain combines TRBV18 with TRBJ1-2; tentative D call: TRBD1 (5 bases). The length of the CDR3 is 20 residues. CDR1 KGHSH and CDR2 LQKENI come from the germline V gene. Trimming pared 6 bases from V and 2 bases from J, leaving 31 bases between. This CDR3 reads CASSPISNTGVVKANYGYTF. The CDR3 nucleotides are TGTGCCAGCTCCCCGATCTCAAATACAGGAGTAGTAAAGGCAAACTATGGCTACACCTTC.

The rearrangement uses TRBV6-2 or TRBV6-3 and TRBJ2-4, with D possibly being TRBD1 (6 bases). The CDR3 consists of 14 residues. The ends were cut back, 5 bases at V and 7 bases at J, with 15 bases in the middle. CDR1 is MNHEY and CDR2 is SVGEGT in the germline V gene. The CDR3 DNA follows: TGTGCCAGCAGTATTCCAGGGGTCTACAACATTCAGTACTTC. This translates into CASSIPGVYNIQYF.

V gene TRBV5-1 combines with J gene TRBJ2-3; the match to TRBD1 covers 7 bases. The V segment lost 5 bases and the J segment 6 bases; nucleotides outside the gene matches: 3. The germline V gene encodes CDR1 SGHRS and CDR2 YFSETQ. The CDR3 totals 12 residues. CDR3 sequence reads: CASRGGPDTQYF. The CDR3 DNA is TGCGCCAGCAGAGGGGGCCCCGATACGCAGTATTTT.

This clonotype appeared many times. CDR3 region: CASSFSGAEETQYF. CDR3 nucleotides: TGCGCCAGCAGTTTTAGCGGGGCTGAGGAGACCCAGTACTTC. V gene TRBV5-1 combines with J gene TRBJ2-5; 8 bases fit TRBD2. CDR1 SGHRS and CDR2 YFSETQ come from the germline V gene. There are 14 residues in the CDR3. V lost 5 bases, J lost 5 bases, and 8 bases stayed unmatched.

This clonotype was counted between two and nine times. The rearrangement links TRBV3-1 to TRBJ2-4; 8 bases match TRBD1. After removal of 3 bases from V and 8 bases from J, the junction contained 3 bases not matched to a gene. The CDR3 totals 13 residues. From germline, CDR1 is LGHDT and CDR2 YNNKEL (reference sequence). The CDR3 loop is CASSQGQADIQYF. The CDR3 DNA sequence: TGTGCCAGCAGCCAGGGACAGGCTGACATTCAGTACTTC.

This chain joins TRBV5-5 and TRBJ1-4, with D uncertain. V was trimmed by 0 bases and J by 5 bases, leaving 11 bases between them. CDR1 is SGHKS, CDR2 YYEKEE, per germline (reference sequence). This CDR3 region has 15 residues. The CDR3 DNA reads TGTGCCAGCAGCTTGGGAGGCCAGAAGAATGAAAAACTGTTTTTT. It yields the protein CASSLGGQKNEKLFF.

The V gene is TRBV4-2, the J gene TRBJ1-2; the D gene is possibly TRBD1 (6 bases). The germline V and J ends were trimmed by 3 bases and 2 bases, with 13 bases remaining between them. Per the germline V gene, CDR1 is LGHNA and CDR2 is YNFKEQ. The CDR3 runs 15 residues. CDR3 protein: CASSHVEGQNYGYTF. CDR3 coding DNA: TGTGCCAGCAGCCATGTTGAAGGACAGAACTATGGCTACACCTTC.

This chain connects TRBV29-1 to TRBJ2-1, with 8 positions matching TRBD2. Germline V gives CDR1 SQVTM, CDR2 ANQGSEA. This CDR3 contains 13 residues. Trimming took 8 bases from V and 4 from J; bases not matched to a gene: 7. CDR3 region: CSQGGLGYNEQFF. The CDR3 bases are TGCAGCCAAGGGGGACTAGGATACAATGAGCAGTTCTTC.

V and J are TRBV4-1 and TRBJ2-1, with a weak D call TRBD2 (5 bases). The CDR3 length is 15 residues. V lost 0 bases and J lost 4, with 10 bases in between. From germline, CDR1 is MGHRA and CDR2 YSYEKL. CDR3 sequence (DNA): TGCGCCAGCAGCCAAGACTCCCGGGGTTACAATGAGCAGTTCTTC. Its translation: CASSQDSRGYNEQFF.

The sample holds a few counts of this clonotype. This chain links TRBV5-5 with TRBJ2-5; D may be TRBD1 (6 bases). This CDR3 region has 14 residues. The V end lost 7 bases, the J end lost 1 base, and 14 bases lay between the germline ends. Germline CDR1 reads SGHKS; CDR2 reads YYEKEE (reference sequence). CDR3 bases: TGTGCCAGCGGCTGGGACATACTCCAAGAGACCCAGTACTTC. This encodes CASGWDILQETQYF.

This chain connects TRBV6-1 to TRBJ2-1; 7 nucleotides match TRBD2. Germline CDR1 MNHNS, CDR2 SASEGT. The CDR3 totals 14 residues. V was pared by 2 bases and J by 6 bases, with 4 bases of the junction left unmatched. The chain's CDR3 is CASSEQVAGNEQFF. The DNA of the CDR3 is TGTGCCAGCAGTGAACAGGTAGCGGGCAATGAGCAGTTCTTC.

This clonotype was seen a few times. An end of the junction does not agree with germline; a read error may underlie this. This chain joins TRBV6-5 and TRBJ2-3, with 13 bases matching TRBD2. The CDR3 sequence is 17 residues long. Germline values: CDR1 MNHEY, CDR2 SVGAGI. CDR3 in amino acids: CASSLGTSGASTDTRYF. CDR3 coding DNA: TGTGCCAGCAGTCTTGGGACTAGCGGGGCTAGCACAGATACGCGGTATTTT.

This chain connects TRBV3-1 to TRBJ2-7; 11 bases map to TRBD1. The junction had 8 bases not matched to a gene; V was cut back by 10 bases and J by 3 bases. The V gene's germline CDR1 is LGHDT and CDR2 YNNKEL (reference sequence). The CDR3 is 14 residues long. DNA for the CDR3: TGTGCCACCGCGCGGACAGGGGGCGGCTACGAGCAGTACTTC. This encodes CATARTGGGYEQYF.

A remark on this clonotype: The junction shows a germline mismatch at one end, possibly a read error. This chain joins TRBV5-5 and TRBJ1-1; a possible D gene is TRBD1 (6 bases). CDR3 length: 15 amino acids. Germline CDR1 SGHKS, CDR2 YYEKEE (reference sequence). CDR3 protein: CASSSLDRKNTEAFF. CDR3 DNA: TGTGCCAGCAGCTCGCTGGACAGAAAGAACACCGAAGCTTTCTTT. Supplemented by reference TRBV5-5 and TRBJ1-1, the full variable domain reads DAGVTQSPTHLIKTRGQQVTLRCSPISGHKSVSWYQQVLGQGPQFIFQYYEKEERGRGNFPDRFSARQFPNYSSELNVNALLLGDSALYLCASSSLDRKNTEAFFGQGTRLTVV.

J is TRBJ1-2 and V is TRBV18, with D tentatively TRBD1 (6 bases). The V and J ends lost 3 bases and 2 bases respectively, with 10 bases between them. CDR3 size: 14 residues. CDR1 KGHSH and CDR2 LQKENI come from the germline V gene. CDR3 sequence (DNA): TGTGCCAGCTCACCCCGGACAGACAACTATGGCTACACCTTC. Translation: CASSPRTDNYGYTF. Complete variable domain (other parts from reference TRBV18 and TRBJ1-2): NAGVMQNPRHLVRRRGQEARLRCSPMKGHSHVYWYRQLPEEGLKFMVYLQKENIIDESGMPKERFSAEFPKEGPSILRIQQVVRGDSAAYFCASSPRTDNYGYTFGSGTRLTVV.

A few counts support this clonotype. The genes are TRBV5-1 and TRBJ1-4; 9 bases match TRBD1. The CDR3 spans 13 residues. Germline values: CDR1 SGHRS, CDR2 YFSETQ. After removal of 4 bases from V and 8 bases from J, the junction contained 3 bases not matched to a gene. The CDR3 here is CASSPGTGEKLFF. CDR3 nucleotides: TGCGCCAGCAGCCCCGGGACAGGGGAAAAACTGTTTTTT. The full variable domain, in which reference TRBV5-1 and TRBJ1-4 provide the parts outside the CDR3, is KAGVTQTPRYLIKTRGQQVTLSCSPISGHRSVSWYQQTPGQGLQFLFEYFSETQRNKGNFPGRFSGRQFSNSRSEMNVSTLELGDSALYLCASSPGTGEKLFFGSGTQLSVL.